Listed here are 19 T cell receptor beta chains from one sample, sequenced in a study of T cells in Graves' hyperthyroidism and ophthalmopathy. The investigators amplified TCR beta CDR3 regions from RNA transcripts. The TCR CDR3 was amplified in a first-round RT-PCR using the HTBI primer set. One entry per CDR3 protein, called by TCRdb with MiXCR from the multiplex PCR reads. The table lists some 720,000 distinct CDR3 sequences, 15% to 20% of them singletons. The sequencing input was blood. Every receptor here comes from a man younger than 30 with Graves' hyperthyroidism.

This clonotype came up a few times. The V call is TRBV4-2, the J call TRBJ2-7; 8 nucleotides agree with TRBD1. Trimming at V came to 0 bases and at J to 3 bases, leaving 25 bases not matched to a gene. Germline CDR1 is LGHNA and CDR2 is YNFKEQ. The CDR3 runs to 22 residues. DNA of the CDR3: TGTGCCAGCAGCCAAGATGGCAGGGGGCGACTATTTCCCACTATCTCGTACTACGAGCAGTACTTC. Encoded protein: CASSQDGRGRLFPTISYYEQYF.

The sample holds many counts of this clonotype. V usage is TRBV10-3 and J usage is TRBJ2-7; 9 positions agree with TRBD2. The CDR3 totals 15 residues. CDR1 and CDR2 (germline): ENHRY, SYGVKD. V lost 3 bases to trimming and J lost 5 bases; unmatched junction nucleotides: 8. CDR3 residues: CAISDLAGGSNEQYF. The CDR3 DNA sequence: TGTGCCATCAGTGATTTGGCGGGAGGGTCAAACGAGCAGTACTTC.

Ten or more counts support this clonotype. This chain uses TRBV30 with TRBJ1-2, with no clear D. This CDR3 spans 13 amino acids. Trimming removed 1 base at V and 7 bases at J, with 13 bases between. Germline CDR1 GTSNPN, CDR2 SVGIG (reference sequence). CDR3 nucleotide sequence: TGTGCCTGGAGTGATCAGGTGGAGCTTGGCTACACCTTC. Its protein product is CAWSDQVELGYTF.

This clonotype was counted many times. In DNA form, the CDR3 reads TGTGCCAGCACAAGACTAGGCGGCGGGGAGCTGTTTTTT. Protein product: CASTRLGGGELFF. The chain recombines TRBV27 with TRBJ2-2; TRBD2 might be the D (6 bases). The germline V and J ends were trimmed by 7 bases and 7 bases, with 13 bases remaining between them. CDR3 length: 13 residues. Germline loops: CDR1 MNHEY, CDR2 SMNVEV (reference sequence).

This clonotype was found many times. The J gene is TRBJ2-1, the V gene TRBV11-2, with D unclear. V was shortened by 0 bases and J by 7 bases, with 7 bases between the two germline ends. CDR1 and CDR2 from the germline V gene are SGHAT and FQNNGV. CDR3 size: 13 residues. The CDR3 spells CASSLDSWNEQFF. The CDR3 nucleotides are TGTGCCAGCAGCTTAGACAGCTGGAATGAGCAGTTCTTC.

The chain has TRBV7-9 and TRBJ2-7, with 7 bases fitting TRBD1. Germline CDR1 is SEHNR and CDR2 is FQNEAQ (reference sequence). The CDR3 has 15 residues. V trimming: 5 bases; J trimming: 2 bases; junction bases outside the gene matches: 9. The CDR3, as DNA: TGTGCCAGCAGCCACAGGACAGGTATGACCTACGAGCAGTACTTC. It yields the protein CASSHRTGMTYEQYF. Based on the CDR3 plus reference TRBV7-9 and TRBJ2-7, the full variable domain is DTGVSQNPRHKITKRGQNVTFRCDPISEHNRLYWYRQTLGQGPEFLTYFQNEAQLEKSRLLSDRFSAERPKGSFSTLEIQRTEQGDSAMYLCASSHRTGMTYEQYFGPGTRLTVT.

In its sample, this clonotype was seen many times. The chain has TRBV7-2 and TRBJ2-5, with 8 bases fitting TRBD1. Germline V gives CDR1 SGHTA, CDR2 FQGNSA. Trimming removed 1 base from V and 5 bases from J; junction bases left unmatched: 9. The CDR3 spans 16 residues. The CDR3 loop is CASSLGQGQGIETQYF. In nucleotides, the CDR3 is TGTGCCAGCAGCTTAGGGCAAGGACAGGGAATCGAGACCCAGTACTTC.

This clonotype was seen a handful of times. The chain combines TRBV7-8 with TRBJ2-2; TRBD2 matches at 10 bases. The ends lost 8 bases at V and 5 bases at J; junction bases unmatched: 8. The CDR3 is 15 amino acids. CDR1 and CDR2 from the germline V gene are SGHVS and FQNEAQ. This CDR3 is CASQTSGIHTGELFF. The CDR3 DNA follows: TGTGCCAGCCAAACTAGCGGGATTCATACCGGGGAGCTGTTTTTT.

Only a few counts were recorded for this clonotype. The CDR3 region is CASNIGALGANVLTF. The CDR3, as DNA: TGTGCCAGTAACATAGGCGCTCTGGGGGCCAACGTCCTGACTTTC. The chain couples TRBV12-3 or TRBV12-4 to TRBJ2-6; D is undetermined. V lost 9 bases and J 4 bases, leaving 16 bases between the germline ends. The CDR3 consists of 15 residues.

The chain combines TRBV6-1 with TRBJ1-2, with D tentatively TRBD1 (6 bases). Per the germline V gene, CDR1 is MNHNS and CDR2 is SASEGT. Trimming shortened V by 6 bases and J by 6 bases, and 17 bases separated the two germline ends. CDR3 length: 14 amino acids. CDR3 protein: CASSLTGTFDGYTF. The CDR3 nucleotides are TGTGCCAGCAGCCTCACCGGGACATTTGATGGCTACACCTTC.

The rearrangement joins TRBV20-1 to TRBJ2-1; 8 nucleotides match TRBD2. Trimming at V came to 0 bases and at J to 2 bases, leaving 3 bases not matched to a gene. The CDR3 totals 15 residues. CDR1 is DFQATT, CDR2 SNEGSKA, per germline (reference sequence). The DNA for the CDR3 is TGCAGTGCTAGAGACGCGGGAGGACCCTACAATGAGCAGTTCTTC. Translated: CSARDAGGPYNEQFF.

This clonotype was counted between two and nine times. The chain combines TRBV19 with TRBJ2-1; 10 positions match TRBD1. The germline gives CDR1 LNHDA, CDR2 SQIVND (reference sequence). J gave up 8 bases and V 5 bases, and 6 bases lay outside the gene matches. This CDR3 region has 14 residues. The CDR3 coding sequence is TGTGCCAGTAGTCCGGGACAGGGGTGGCATGAGCAGTTCTTC. Translating gives CASSPGQGWHEQFF. The whole variable domain, remainder taken from reference TRBV19 and TRBJ2-1, is DGGITQSPKYLFRKEGQNVTLSCEQNLNHDAMYWYRQDPGQGLRLIYYSQIVNDFQKGDIAEGYSVSREKKESFPLTVTSAQKNPTAFYLCASSPGQGWHEQFFGPGTRLTVL.

This clonotype came up many times. V gene TRBV7-3 combines with J gene TRBJ2-1; 11 bases line up with TRBD2. Trimming took 4 bases from V and 10 from J; bases not matched to a gene: 9. CDR1 SGHTA and CDR2 FQGTGA come from the germline V gene. The CDR3 loop spans 15 amino acids. The CDR3, as DNA: TGTGCCAGCAGCTCCCAACTAGCGGGAGCGGGGGAGCAGTTCTTC. Translating it yields CASSSQLAGAGEQFF.

Many counts were recorded for this clonotype. The chain links TRBV2 to TRBJ2-1, with D possibly TRBD1 on 6 matching bases. Trimming shortened V by 6 bases and J by 0 bases, and 12 bases separated the two germline ends. The CDR3 is 15 amino acids. The germline CDR1 and CDR2 sequences are SNHLY and FYNNEI. CDR3 amino acids: CASRAGTSSYNEQFF. In DNA, the CDR3 is TGTGCCAGCAGGGCCGGGACATCCTCCTACAATGAGCAGTTCTTC. The complete variable domain, with remaining parts taken from reference TRBV2 and TRBJ2-1, reads EPEVTQTPSHQVTQMGQEVILRCVPISNHLYFYWYRQILGQKVEFLVSFYNNEISEKSEIFDDQFSVERPDGSNFTLKIRSTKLEDSAMYFCASRAGTSSYNEQFFGPGTRLTVL.

The table lists this clonotype with a few counts. V usage is TRBV5-1 and J usage is TRBJ1-1, with 9 bases identical to TRBD1. Germline loops: CDR1 SGHRS, CDR2 YFSETQ. The CDR3 contains 14 residues. V was pared by 3 bases and J by 4 bases, with 4 bases of the junction left unmatched. The CDR3 loop reads CASSWGDRVTEAFF. CDR3 DNA sequence: TGCGCCAGCAGCTGGGGGGACAGGGTCACTGAAGCTTTCTTT.

This clonotype was seen a few times. V gene TRBV7-9 combines with J gene TRBJ2-2; 7 bases agree with TRBD2. In germline, CDR1 is SEHNR, CDR2 FQNEAQ (reference sequence). This CDR3 contains 16 residues. V lost 6 bases to trimming and J lost 5 bases; unmatched junction nucleotides: 12. This CDR3 reads CASRRTRTLGTGELFF. The CDR3 DNA reads as TGTGCCAGCAGGAGGACTAGGACCCTCGGAACCGGGGAGCTGTTTTTT.

There are many counts of this clonotype. The rearrangement joins TRBV28 to TRBJ2-5; 8 nucleotides agree with TRBD1. With V trimmed by 4 bases and J by 4 bases, 11 bases remained unmatched. The CDR3 has 16 residues. Germline CDR1 is MDHEN and CDR2 is SYDVKM. The CDR3 protein is CASSSQGRGRRETQYF. CDR3 sequence (DNA): TGTGCCAGCAGTTCCCAAGGCAGGGGGCGGAGAGAGACCCAGTACTTC.

Many counts were recorded for this clonotype. V gene TRBV6-2 or TRBV6-3 combines with J gene TRBJ1-1; possible D gene TRBD1, 6 bases. CDR3 size: 13 residues. Germline V gene data show CDR1 as MNHEY and CDR2 as SVGEGT. V was trimmed by 4 bases and J by 3 bases, leaving 9 bases between them. The CDR3 loop reads CASSSTGYTEAFF. The CDR3 nucleotides read TGTGCCAGCAGTTCAACAGGGTACACTGAAGCTTTCTTT.

In this sample, this clonotype turned up many times. The chain's CDR3 is CASREEVNTEAFF. The CDR3 DNA sequence: TGTGCCAGCAGAGAGGAGGTGAACACTGAAGCTTTCTTT. This chain joins TRBV2 and TRBJ1-1; D call uncertain. The V and J ends lost 6 bases and 0 bases respectively, with 8 bases between them. The CDR3 runs 13 residues. Germline CDR1 is SNHLY and CDR2 is FYNNEI.